The next 18 T cell receptor beta chains were all read from a single sample in a study of neurological immune-mediated disorders. TCRdb itself ran the 5' RACE reads through MiXCR, one entry per CDR3 protein. In the table there are about 120,000 distinct CDR3 sequences, around 3% of which are singletons. The sequenced material came from PBMCs. Receptor source: a woman aged 25 to 45 with multiple sclerosis.

This clonotype was counted at least ten times. V and J are TRBV20-1 and TRBJ2-3, with a weak D call TRBD2 (7 bases). This CDR3 is built from 14 residues. Looked up from germline, CDR1 is DFQATT and CDR2 is SNEGSKA (reference sequence). The V end lost 0 bases, the J end lost 3 bases, and 10 bases lay between the germline ends. The CDR3: CSAREGGPTDTQYF. The DNA of the CDR3 is TGCAGTGCTAGAGAGGGGGGGCCGACAGATACGCAGTATTTT.

This clonotype was detected many times. This rearrangement joins TRBV20-1 to TRBJ1-5, with 8 bases that match TRBD1. V lost 3 bases and J lost 7; bases outside the gene matches: 8. Looked up from germline, CDR1 is DFQATT and CDR2 is SNEGSKA (reference sequence). The length of the CDR3 is 14 residues. CDR3 coding DNA: TGCAGTGCTAGTGGGCAGGGGGCTGGGCAGCCCCAGCATTTT. Protein sequence: CSASGQGAGQPQHF.

This clonotype was counted at least ten times. The chain combines TRBV10-3 with TRBJ1-2; TRBD1 matches at 7 bases. With V trimmed by 7 bases and J by 5 bases, 4 bases remained unmatched. Germline V CDR1 and CDR2: ENHRY, SYGVKD. The CDR3 spans 12 residues. CDR3 in amino acids: CAITQGNYGYTF. As DNA, the CDR3 is TGTGCCATCACACAGGGGAATTATGGCTACACCTTC.

At least ten counts were recorded for this clonotype. The rearrangement links TRBV6-5 to TRBJ1-1; D uncertain. The CDR3 spans 12 residues. Per germline, CDR1 MNHEY and CDR2 SVGAGI. Trimming removed 6 bases at V and 1 base at J, with 6 bases between. CDR3 residues: CASSSGNTEAFF. CDR3 DNA: TGTGCCAGCAGCTCAGGGAACACTGAAGCTTTCTTT.

This clonotype was found many times. The J gene is TRBJ2-6, the V gene TRBV7-9; no clear D gene. V was pared by 5 bases and J by 0 bases, with 11 bases between. From germline, CDR1 is SEHNR and CDR2 FQNEAQ (reference sequence). The CDR3 spans 16 residues. CDR3 coding DNA: TGTGCCAGCAGCGATCCAACGAGCTCTGGGGCCAACGTCCTGACTTTC. It codes for CASSDPTSSGANVLTF.

This clonotype was detected many times. The chain combines TRBV12-3 or TRBV12-4 with TRBJ2-7; 7 nucleotides line up with TRBD2. The J segment lost 0 bases and the V segment lost 2 bases, leaving 1 base of the junction unmatched. This CDR3 contains 14 residues. CDR3: CASSLSGISYEQYF. The DNA of the CDR3 is TGTGCCAGCAGTTTAAGCGGGATCTCCTACGAGCAGTACTTC.

This clonotype was seen ten or more times. V usage is TRBV6-5 and J usage is TRBJ1-1; D remains unclear. V lost 0 bases, J lost 2 bases, and 4 bases lay in between. Germline loops: CDR1 MNHEY, CDR2 SVGAGI. The length of the CDR3 is 13 residues. The CDR3 nucleotides are TGTGCCAGCAGTTACTCCAGAAACACTGAAGCTTTCTTT. Translating gives CASSYSRNTEAFF.

This clonotype was detected many times. The J gene is TRBJ2-7, the V gene TRBV6-2 or TRBV6-3; D remains unclear. Germline CDR1 is MNHEY and CDR2 is SVGEGT. The CDR3 consists of 15 residues. The V end lost 7 bases, the J end lost 4 bases, and 20 bases lay between the germline ends. The CDR3 DNA follows: TGTGCCAGCACCCGAGCTAGGGCGATGGTTTACGAGCAGTACTTC. This gives the protein CASTRARAMVYEQYF.

This clonotype was counted many times. V is TRBV12-3 or TRBV12-4 and J is TRBJ1-3; 8 bases match TRBD1. V lost 6 bases to trimming and J lost 2 bases; unmatched junction nucleotides: 6. This CDR3 region has 15 residues. The CDR3: CASSRTGFTGNTIYF. CDR3 sequence (DNA): TGTGCCAGCAGCCGGACAGGGTTCACTGGAAACACCATATATTTT.

This clonotype has at least ten counts. The CDR3 DNA reads TGTGCCAGTAGTATAGATCGAAGGGTGAGGGCTGAAGCTTTCTTT. Translating it yields CASSIDRRVRAEAFF. The chain combines TRBV19 with TRBJ1-1; the D is unclear. V was shortened by 0 bases and J by 6 bases, with 14 bases between the two germline ends. Germline V lookup: CDR1 LNHDA, CDR2 SQIVND (reference sequence). The CDR3 has 15 amino acids.

This clonotype was observed at least ten times. One end of the junction does not line up with germline, which may come from a read error. This rearrangement joins TRBV3-1 to TRBJ2-1; D unclear. Germline V gene lookup returns CDR1 LGHDT and CDR2 YNNKEL (reference sequence). This CDR3 contains 13 residues. CDR3 sequence: CASSQGPAPDEVF. DNA of the CDR3: TGTGCCAGCAGCCAAGGCCCCGCACCCGACGAGGTCTTC.

This clonotype was counted ten times or more. The chain uses TRBV20-1 and TRBJ2-7, with unresolved D. The germline CDR1 and CDR2 sequences are DFQATT and SNEGSKA (reference sequence). Trimming removed 3 bases at V and 2 bases at J, with 8 bases between. This CDR3 contains 12 residues. Written as DNA, the CDR3 is TGCAGTGCTAGTGCACATACCTACGAGCAGTACTTC. Its translation is CSASAHTYEQYF.

This clonotype was seen many times. The rearrangement links TRBV19 to TRBJ2-6; the D gene is possibly TRBD2 (6 bases). Germline V gene lookup returns CDR1 LNHDA and CDR2 SQIVND (reference sequence). V was clipped by 9 bases and J by 0 bases, with 12 bases between them. This CDR3 spans 15 amino acids. This CDR3 reads CASRGGSSGANVLTF. CDR3 sequence (DNA): TGTGCCAGCCGCGGAGGGAGCTCTGGGGCCAACGTCCTGACTTTC.

In its sample, this clonotype was seen many times. The rearrangement links TRBV10-3 to TRBJ2-3; D is possibly TRBD1 or TRBD2 (5 bases each). The CDR3 sequence is 15 residues long. Germline CDR1 and CDR2: ENHRY and SYGVKD. Trimming removed 2 bases from V and 2 bases from J, with 11 bases in between. The CDR3 nucleotides read TGTGCCATCAGTGAGGGGGCGGAGGACACAGATACGCAGTATTTT. Encoded protein: CAISEGAEDTDTQYF.

This clonotype appeared many times. V gene TRBV18 combines with J gene TRBJ2-5; no reliable D call. CDR3 size: 13 residues. CDR1 and CDR2 from the germline V gene are KGHSH and LQKENI. V lost 6 bases to trimming and J lost 5 bases, with 13 bases between them. The CDR3 is CASSPGPSETQYF. CDR3 sequence (DNA): TGTGCCAGCTCTCCCGGCCCGTCGGAGACCCAGTACTTC.

Ten or more counts support this clonotype. CDR3 region: CASAGGSDTEAFF. In nucleotides, the CDR3 is TGTGCCAGCGCAGGGGGCTCGGACACTGAAGCTTTCTTT. The chain recombines TRBV2 with TRBJ1-1; 8 nucleotides align to TRBD1. The germline CDR1 and CDR2 sequences are SNHLY and FYNNEI. Trimming took 8 bases from V and 3 from J; bases not matched to a gene: 5. The CDR3 sequence is 13 residues long.

This clonotype was observed at least ten times. This chain connects TRBV12-3 or TRBV12-4 to TRBJ1-5; D remains unclear. The CDR3 covers 12 residues. V lost 4 bases and J lost 6, with 7 bases in between. The CDR3 bases are TGTGCCAGCAGTTACTATCGTCAGCCCCAGCATTTT. This gives the protein CASSYYRQPQHF.

This clonotype was recorded many times. CDR3 loop: CASSVGVGQVSSYNEQFF. The CDR3, as DNA: TGTGCCAGCAGCGTAGGGGTTGGACAGGTTAGCTCCTACAATGAGCAGTTCTTC. The genes are TRBV9 and TRBJ2-1; 7 bases line up with TRBD1. Losses at the gene ends were 0 bases for V and 0 bases for J; bases not matched to a gene: 9. CDR1 is SGDLS and CDR2 is YYNGEE in the germline V gene. The CDR3 runs to 18 residues.